There are many counts of the clone carrying this T cell receptor beta chain. Antigen: not known. With 4 bases clipped from V and 3 bases from J, the junction kept 5 bases outside the gene matches. Germline CDR1 and CDR2: SGHTA and FQGNSA. The CDR3 sequence is 15 residues long. Treatment specified: skin biopsy from PPD injection site in Mantoux-positive individual. TCR cDNA received a 3' ligated oligonucleotide that carried a UMI. Reverse transcription used DNase-treated unsorted total RNA, aiming for roughly 1 to 1,100 ng. The sample is drawn from a study of naive and memory T cell subsets. General study points: Higher TCR numbers at tuberculin sites reflect T cell infiltration, per interpretation. Potentially, T cell activation and differentiation skew this RNA-based measurement. Far more TCRs reportedly came from tuberculin skin test site biopsies.

The SP2 primer and nested alpha and beta constant region primers amplified ligated cDNA in four rounds. Via MiXCR, TCRdb re-called the UMI-ligation and nested PCR reads, giving one row per CDR3 protein. The repertoire holds around 33,000 distinct CDR3 sequences, with approximately 6.7% as singletons. The TCR sequence derives from an adult in good health. The gene calls are TRBV7-2 and TRBJ2-5; the match to TRBD1 covers 10 bases. The specimen was skin, collected from a tuberculin skin test site. DNA for the CDR3: TGTGCCAGCAGCTCCCCGGGACAGGGGAAAGAGACCCAGTACTTC. Residues: CASSSPGQGKETQYF.